The text below deals with one T cell receptor (beta chain). What it binds is not known. TCRdb recomputed calls from the reads with MiXCR, one row per CDR3 protein. The table includes about 920,000 distinct CDR3 sequences, less than 35% detected once. The data stem from a study of T cell repertoires in cytomegalovirus infection. Study-wide background: Public TCR beta signatures were indicative of both CMV infection and a matching HLA type. Study-level points and caveats: Cumulative frequency (of public TCR beta family members) identified carriers of CMV plus the relevant HLA. HLA-C-restricted CMV clonotypes gave the most frequent clonotype in two of eight donors.

Germline loops: CDR1 SEHNR, CDR2 FQNEAQ (reference sequence). The CDR3 runs 13 residues. Trimming removed 4 bases at V and 2 bases at J, with 8 bases between. This sample comprised cultured CD8+ T cells from PBMCs, obtained from culture after CMV antigen stimulation. The chain carries TRBV7-9 and TRBJ2-5; D ambiguous. The sequence was collected from a human donor in good health (CMV status not recorded). Some clones in this sample may be carry-over from other donors' samples. CDR3 loop: CASSSEPQETQYF. In DNA form, the CDR3 reads TGTGCCAGCAGCTCCGAACCTCAAGAGACCCAGTACTTC.